Listed below are T cell receptor beta chains from one sample, sequenced in a study of PD-L1 blockade in urothelial cancer. Method: immunoSEQ multiplex PCR; TCRdb's copy keeps in-frame clones and lacks some. The table has roughly 91,000 clones, approximately 81% seen once. The sample consisted of PBMCs, taken around atezolizumab (anti-PD-L1) treatment. Source of these receptors: a man in his sixties with urothelial cancer. Both conserved end residues are part of each CDR3. Fields, in order: clone size, V gene, J gene, D gene, CDR3 DNA, CDR3 protein. The D gene is left open where the match is weak. Clone size is shown for a subset of rows, as once, few, many or a class of expanded clone.

clone size: -; V gene: TRBV11-1; J gene: TRBJ1-2; D gene: -; CDR3 DNA: TGTGCCAGCAGCCGCCGGGAGAACTATGGCTACACCTTC; CDR3 protein: CASSRRENYGYTF
clone size: once; V gene: TRBV5-6; J gene: TRBJ1-2; D gene: -; CDR3 DNA: TGTGCCAGCAGCTTGGCTGTGAGCTATGGCTACACCTTC; CDR3 protein: CASSLAVSYGYTF
clone size: -; V gene: TRBV9; J gene: TRBJ2-3; D gene: -; CDR3 DNA: TGTGCCAGCAGCGTTAGTACCTCGGAGAAGCAGTATTTT; CDR3 protein: CASSVSTSEKQYF
clone size: -; V gene: TRBV27; J gene: TRBJ2-1; D gene: TRBD2; CDR3 DNA: TGTGCCAGCAGTTTATGGGGGGGTAGAGAGCAGTTCTTC; CDR3 protein: CASSLWGGREQFF
clone size: -; V gene: TRBV6-5; J gene: TRBJ2-3; D gene: TRBD1; CDR3 DNA: TGTGCCAGCAAATTCCAGACAGGGGCGGGAGATACGCAGTATTTT; CDR3 protein: CASKFQTGAGDTQYF
clone size: -; V gene: TRBV28; J gene: TRBJ2-7; D gene: TRBD2; CDR3 DNA: TGTGCCAGCAGCCGTTCGACTAGCGGGAGCGACGAGCAGTACTTC; CDR3 protein: CASSRSTSGSDEQYF
clone size: -; V gene: TRBV6-5; J gene: TRBJ2-1; D gene: -; CDR3 DNA: TGTGCCAGCAGCCGACCTCAGGGTTACAATGAGCAGTTCTTC; CDR3 protein: CASSRPQGYNEQFF
clone size: -; V gene: TRBV6-1; J gene: TRBJ2-7; D gene: -; CDR3 DNA: TGTGCCAGCAGTTCAGGGGTTTGGGAAGACGAGCAGTACTTC; CDR3 protein: CASSSGVWEDEQYF
clone size: -; V gene: TRBV11-2; J gene: TRBJ2-2; D gene: TRBD2; CDR3 DNA: TGTGCCAGCAGCTTAACTAGCGGGGTCACCGGGGAGCTGTTTTTT; CDR3 protein: CASSLTSGVTGELFF
clone size: -; V gene: TRBV7-6; J gene: TRBJ2-7; D gene: TRBD1; CDR3 DNA: TGTGCCAGCAGCCCCGGGACAGGGCAAATATTATCCTACGAGCAGTACTTC; CDR3 protein: CASSPGTGQILSYEQYF
clone size: -; V gene: TRBV25-1; J gene: TRBJ1-2; D gene: -; CDR3 DNA: TGTGCCAGCAGTTCGACAGAGGACTATGGCTACACCTTC; CDR3 protein: CASSSTEDYGYTF
clone size: once; V gene: TRBV2; J gene: TRBJ2-1; D gene: TRBD2; CDR3 DNA: TGTGCCAGCAGTTTTTTTAGCGGGGGGTACAATGAGCAGTTCTTC; CDR3 protein: CASSFFSGGYNEQFF
clone size: -; V gene: TRBV11-1; J gene: TRBJ1-2; D gene: -; CDR3 DNA: TGTGCCAGCAGCCAGGACAGCTGGGGCTACACCTTC; CDR3 protein: CASSQDSWGYTF
clone size: once; V gene: TRBV5-1; J gene: TRBJ2-1; D gene: -; CDR3 DNA: TGCGCCAGCAGCTCCTCCGTAGATGAGCAGTTCTTC; CDR3 protein: CASSSSVDEQFF
clone size: -; V gene: TRBV11-2; J gene: TRBJ2-7; D gene: TRBD2; CDR3 DNA: TGTGCCAGCAGCTTAATTGCCGGGACTAGGAGCTACGAGCAGTACTTC; CDR3 protein: CASSLIAGTRSYEQYF